This T cell receptor beta chain was retrieved from a study of T cell responses to AZD1222 COVID-19 vaccine. Overall study findings and caveats: Clonal diversity may have been underestimated, and the donors were mostly white British, with more females than males.

The germline gives CDR1 LGHNA, CDR2 YSLEER. V lost 4 bases and J lost 1, with 2 bases in between. The CDR3 contains 11 residues. The repertoire was sequenced with immunoSEQ multiplex PCR; TCRdb's copy has only in-frame clones and lacks some. The data show tens of thousands of clones, 85% to 90% seen once. With respect to this clone: Its specificity is unknown.

The sequenced sample was peripheral blood, obtained on day 0 of AZD1222 vaccination. The chain links TRBV4-3 to TRBJ2-7, with D uncertain. The receptor's source is an adult in good health. The chain's CDR3 is CASSRSYEQYF. As DNA, the CDR3 is TGCGCCAGCAGCCGTTCCTACGAGCAGTACTTC.